The present T cell receptor beta chain was sequenced within a study of cytomegalovirus exposure and HLA in healthy donors. This CDR3 spans 13 amino acids. V dropped 6 bases and J dropped 3; count of bases not matched to a gene: 3. Looked up from germline, CDR1 is ENHRY and CDR2 is SYGVKD. Clones were sequenced by immunoSEQ multiplex PCR, and TCRdb holds only the in-frame ones, with some missing. In the table there are some 120,000 clones, about nine tenths of which are singletons. The sequence was obtained from a man aged 25-45 years in good health and CMV-seronegative. The chain links TRBV10-3 to TRBJ2-7, with TRBD1 matching 9 bases. Sequencing was carried out using PBMCs. The CDR3 bases are TGTGCCATCAGCCGGGACAGGGACTACGAGCAGTACTTC. It is translated as CAISRDRDYEQYF.